The rows below give T cell receptor beta chains drawn from one sample of a study of CD8+ T cells in alopecia areata. Sequenced by immunoSEQ multiplex PCR; TCRdb stores in-frame clones only, minus some. Seen here are 120,000 or so clones, roughly two fifths observed once, and the top ten hold 2.5% to 3.5%. Specimen: CD4+ T cells sorted from blood. The receptors derive from a human donor with alopecia areata. Each CDR3 is given with its conserved first and last residue.

CDR3aa: CAWSVPGLPGAYEQYF
v_gene: TRBV30

CDR3aa: CSVDRGTDTQYF
v_gene: TRBV29-1

CDR3aa: CASSQGNTEAFF
v_gene: TRBV2

CDR3aa: CSVDRGRGGSYNEQFF
v_gene: TRBV29-1

CDR3aa: CAWSLRNEQFF
v_gene: TRBV30

CDR3aa: CASSLAGSKTQYF
v_gene: TRBV28

CDR3aa: CSVLGRGQSYEQYF
v_gene: TRBV29-1

CDR3aa: CASSSGEQYF
v_gene: TRBV7-9

CDR3aa: CASSLRLADLEYF
v_gene: TRBV7-8

CDR3aa: CASSPTAGGVNEQFF
v_gene: TRBV5-1

CDR3aa: CASSAGDTQYF
v_gene: TRBV28

CDR3aa: CASSLPGQGYYGYTF
v_gene: TRBV28

CDR3aa: CASSPDNFGTQYF
v_gene: TRBV5-4

CDR3aa: CASSSPVRVSDGYTF
v_gene: TRBV19

CDR3aa: CAWGHGGANTGELFF
v_gene: TRBV30

CDR3aa: CASSSRETGELFF
v_gene: TRBV5-1

CDR3aa: CASNPVPGISYNEQFF
v_gene: TRBV5-1

CDR3aa: CASSVRGQDYGYTF
v_gene: TRBV2

CDR3aa: CASSEVGETQYF
v_gene: TRBV5-1

CDR3aa: CASSSRQGYGYTF
v_gene: TRBV7-3

CDR3aa: CASSLGLAGEGPEQYF
v_gene: TRBV28

CDR3aa: CSVEGSDGYTF
v_gene: TRBV29-1

CDR3aa: CAWSKEHGQPQHF
v_gene: TRBV30

CDR3aa: CASSYRASYEQYF
v_gene: TRBV7-8

CDR3aa: CASSYSLGYGYTF
v_gene: TRBV6-6

CDR3aa: CSVVRVPLNNEQFF
v_gene: TRBV29-1

CDR3aa: CASRIDSTSTDTQYF
v_gene: TRBV2

CDR3aa: CASSTAGQGNREQYF
v_gene: TRBV7-9

CDR3aa: CSVRGQGVQDTQYF
v_gene: TRBV29-1

CDR3aa: CASSGIGNRVEGGYTF
v_gene: TRBV6-1

CDR3aa: CASSFILGSTEAFF
v_gene: TRBV7-9

CDR3aa: CASSRGGSSDTQYF
v_gene: TRBV7-2

CDR3aa: CSVDLRQGAEQYF
v_gene: TRBV29-1

CDR3aa: CASGRRETQYF
v_gene: TRBV5-6

CDR3aa: CSVGKGRGAYEQYF
v_gene: TRBV29-1

CDR3aa: CASAPRRGGLVDEQFF
v_gene: TRBV13

CDR3aa: CASSLYDGPYEQYF
v_gene: TRBV7-3

CDR3aa: CASSLYGRRSETQYF
v_gene: TRBV7-3

CDR3aa: CAWSARYTEAFF
v_gene: TRBV30

CDR3aa: CASSPPNQDNEQFF
v_gene: TRBV18

CDR3aa: CASSQRVLATEQFF
v_gene: TRBV14

CDR3aa: CASSFLAGAGDTQYF
v_gene: TRBV5-6

CDR3aa: CASSGGLAGRTDTQYF
v_gene: TRBV5-1

CDR3aa: CASSPTSVSYEQYF
v_gene: TRBV7-3

CDR3aa: CSVEDLQGRQETQYF
v_gene: TRBV29-1

CDR3aa: CSTRDPPNTEAFF
v_gene: TRBV29-1

CDR3aa: CASSEDSLNTEAFF
v_gene: TRBV2

CDR3aa: CASSQVWGDSGANVLTF
v_gene: TRBV14

CDR3aa: CASSLSSRTEPSEQYF
v_gene: TRBV7-2

CDR3aa: CASSYEGNYGYTF
v_gene: TRBV6-5

CDR3aa: CASSLGGYSNQPQHF
v_gene: TRBV7-9

CDR3aa: CASSRLGAYEQYF
v_gene: TRBV14

CDR3aa: CASSFSLGGTDTQYF
v_gene: TRBV7-9

CDR3aa: CSALRLAGETQYF
v_gene: TRBV29-1

CDR3aa: CSVAPGLGGEKLFF
v_gene: TRBV29-1

CDR3aa: CAWSSAGGNQPQHF
v_gene: TRBV30

CDR3aa: CASSSGTSGGKEQFF
v_gene: TRBV7-2